In this sample, the clone carrying this T cell receptor (beta chain) turned up a few times. The antigen is not known. This record comes from a study of beta chain features in type 1 diabetes. Notes on the study in general: In all four CD4+ subsets, TCRB CDR3 length was significantly, moderately reduced in type 1 diabetes.

This CDR3 spans 16 amino acids. The germline V gene has CDR1 MGHRA and CDR2 YSYEKL. V was clipped by 4 bases and J by 0 bases, with 13 bases between them. The investigators reverse transcribed all of the isolated RNA, so they sequenced expressed TCRB transcripts. Sequencing used immunoSEQ multiplex PCR; TCRdb keeps in-frame clones, though not all of them. The sample carries nearly 700,000 clones, around an eighth recorded once. This chain uses TRBV4-1 with TRBJ2-4; maybe TRBD1 (6 bases). Sequencing was done on a sample of naive CD4+ T cells from blood. The sequence came from a man between 18 and 29 years old with type 1 diabetes. This CDR3 is CASSRTDLGAKNIQYF. The CDR3 nucleotides read TGCGCCAGCAGCCGGACAGACCTGGGAGCCAAAAACATTCAGTACTTC.